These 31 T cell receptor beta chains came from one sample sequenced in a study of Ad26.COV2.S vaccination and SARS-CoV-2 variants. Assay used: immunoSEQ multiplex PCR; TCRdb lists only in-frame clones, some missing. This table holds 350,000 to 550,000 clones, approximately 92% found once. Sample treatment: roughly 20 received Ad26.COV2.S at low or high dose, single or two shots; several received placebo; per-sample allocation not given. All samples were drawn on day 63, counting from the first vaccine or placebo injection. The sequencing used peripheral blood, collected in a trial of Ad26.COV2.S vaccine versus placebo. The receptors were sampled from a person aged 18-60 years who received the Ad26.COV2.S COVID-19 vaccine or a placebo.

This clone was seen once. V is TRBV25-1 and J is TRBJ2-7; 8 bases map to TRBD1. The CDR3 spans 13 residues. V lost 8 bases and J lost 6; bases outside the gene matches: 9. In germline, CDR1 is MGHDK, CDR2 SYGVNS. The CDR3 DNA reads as TGTGCCAGCGGGCAGGGGGCTAGGACCGAGCAGTACTTC. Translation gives CASGQGARTEQYF.

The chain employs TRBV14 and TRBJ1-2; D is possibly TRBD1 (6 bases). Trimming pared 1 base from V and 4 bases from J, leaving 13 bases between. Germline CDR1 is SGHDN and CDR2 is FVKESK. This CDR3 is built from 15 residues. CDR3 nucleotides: TGTGCCAGCAGCCAAGTGGGGGCCCCAGGCTATGGCTACACCTTC. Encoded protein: CASSQVGAPGYGYTF.

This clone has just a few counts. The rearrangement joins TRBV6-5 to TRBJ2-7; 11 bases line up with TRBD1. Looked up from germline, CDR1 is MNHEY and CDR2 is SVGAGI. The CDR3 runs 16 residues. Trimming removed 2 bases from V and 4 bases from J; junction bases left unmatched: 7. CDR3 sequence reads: CASSYGGTGGEYEQYF. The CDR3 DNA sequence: TGTGCCAGCAGTTACGGCGGGACAGGGGGGGAATACGAGCAGTACTTC.

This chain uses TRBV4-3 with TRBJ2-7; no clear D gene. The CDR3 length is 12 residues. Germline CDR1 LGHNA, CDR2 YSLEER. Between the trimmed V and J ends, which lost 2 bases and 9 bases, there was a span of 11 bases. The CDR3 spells CASSQSAGRQYF. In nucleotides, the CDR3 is TGCGCCAGCAGCCAATCTGCTGGGCGGCAGTACTTC.

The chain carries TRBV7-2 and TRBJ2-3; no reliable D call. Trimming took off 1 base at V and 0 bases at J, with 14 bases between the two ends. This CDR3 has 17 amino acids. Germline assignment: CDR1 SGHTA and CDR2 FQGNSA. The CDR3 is CASSLVGQTSSTDTQYF. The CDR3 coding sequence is TGTGCCAGCAGCTTAGTTGGGCAGACAAGTAGCACAGATACGCAGTATTTT.

The CDR3 coding sequence is TGTGCCTGGAGTCACAAACCCGCAAGAATGAACACTGAAGCTTTCTTT. Translating gives CAWSHKPARMNTEAFF. The genes are TRBV30 and TRBJ1-1; D uncertain. Germline assignment: CDR1 GTSNPN and CDR2 SVGIG (reference sequence). The CDR3 contains 16 residues. V dropped 2 bases and J dropped 0 bases, with 16 bases sitting between them.

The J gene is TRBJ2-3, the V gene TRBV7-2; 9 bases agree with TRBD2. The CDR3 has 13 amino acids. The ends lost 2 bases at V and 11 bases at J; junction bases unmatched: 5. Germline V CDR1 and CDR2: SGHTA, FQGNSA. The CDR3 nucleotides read TGTGCCAGCAGCTTATACGTAGCGGGAGAGCAGTATTTT. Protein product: CASSLYVAGEQYF.

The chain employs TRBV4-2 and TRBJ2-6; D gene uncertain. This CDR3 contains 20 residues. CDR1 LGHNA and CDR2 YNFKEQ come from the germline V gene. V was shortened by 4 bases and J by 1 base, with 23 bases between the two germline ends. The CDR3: CASSRAEAVGSGSGANVLTF. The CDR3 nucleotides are TGTGCCAGCAGCCGGGCAGAGGCAGTAGGATCGGGTTCTGGGGCCAACGTCCTGACTTTC.

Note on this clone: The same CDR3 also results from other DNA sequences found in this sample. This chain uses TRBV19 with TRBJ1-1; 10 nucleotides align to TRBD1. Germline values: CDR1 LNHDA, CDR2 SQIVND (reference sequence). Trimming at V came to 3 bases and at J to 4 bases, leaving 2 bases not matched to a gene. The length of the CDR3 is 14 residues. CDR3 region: CASSIWDRGTEAFF. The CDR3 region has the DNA TGTGCCAGTAGTATTTGGGACAGGGGCACTGAAGCTTTCTTT. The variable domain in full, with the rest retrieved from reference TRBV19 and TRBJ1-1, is DGGITQSPKYLFRKEGQNVTLSCEQNLNHDAMYWYRQDPGQGLRLIYYSQIVNDFQKGDIAEGYSVSREKKESFPLTVTSAQKNPTAFYLCASSIWDRGTEAFFGQGTRLTVV.

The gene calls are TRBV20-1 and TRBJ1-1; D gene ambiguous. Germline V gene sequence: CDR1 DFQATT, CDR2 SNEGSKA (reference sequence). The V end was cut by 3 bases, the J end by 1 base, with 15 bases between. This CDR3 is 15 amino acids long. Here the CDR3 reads CSASGAERGNTEAFF. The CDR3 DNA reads TGCAGTGCTAGTGGCGCGGAACGTGGGAACACTGAAGCTTTCTTT.

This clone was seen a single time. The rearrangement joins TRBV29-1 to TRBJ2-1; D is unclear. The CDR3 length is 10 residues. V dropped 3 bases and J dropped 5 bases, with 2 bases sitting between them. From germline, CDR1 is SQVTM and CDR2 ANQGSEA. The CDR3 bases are TGCAGCGTTGATAACAATGAGCAGTTCTTC. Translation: CSVDNNEQFF.

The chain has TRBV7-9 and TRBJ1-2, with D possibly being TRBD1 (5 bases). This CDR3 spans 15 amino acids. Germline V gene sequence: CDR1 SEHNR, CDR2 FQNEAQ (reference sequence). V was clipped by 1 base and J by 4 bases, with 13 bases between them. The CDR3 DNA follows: TGTGCCAGCAGCTTAGAGGAGGGGATTCTCTATGGCTACACCTTC. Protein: CASSLEEGILYGYTF.

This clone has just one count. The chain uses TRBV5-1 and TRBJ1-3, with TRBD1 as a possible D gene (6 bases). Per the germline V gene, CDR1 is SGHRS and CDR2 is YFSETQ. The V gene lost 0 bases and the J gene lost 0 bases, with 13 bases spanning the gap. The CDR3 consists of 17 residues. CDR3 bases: TGCGCCAGCAGCTTGGGCTCCGACAGGATCTCTGGAAACACCATATATTTT. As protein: CASSLGSDRISGNTIYF.

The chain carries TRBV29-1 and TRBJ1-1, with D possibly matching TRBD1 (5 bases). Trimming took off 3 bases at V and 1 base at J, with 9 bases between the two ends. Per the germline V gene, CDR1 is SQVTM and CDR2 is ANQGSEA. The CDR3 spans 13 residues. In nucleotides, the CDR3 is TGCAGCGTTGACGAGACAGCGAACACTGAAGCTTTCTTT. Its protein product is CSVDETANTEAFF.

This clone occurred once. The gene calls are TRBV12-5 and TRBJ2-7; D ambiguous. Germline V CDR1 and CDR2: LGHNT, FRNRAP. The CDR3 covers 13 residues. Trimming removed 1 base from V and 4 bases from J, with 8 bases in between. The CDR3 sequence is CASGLGWGYEQYV. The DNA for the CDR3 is TGTGCTAGTGGTTTGGGATGGGGTTACGAGCAGTACGTC.

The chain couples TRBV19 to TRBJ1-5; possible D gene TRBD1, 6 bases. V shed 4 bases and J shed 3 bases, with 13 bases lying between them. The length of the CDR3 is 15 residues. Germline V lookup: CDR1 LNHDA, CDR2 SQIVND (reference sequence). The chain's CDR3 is CASSTLDRLNQPQHF. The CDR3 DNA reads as TGTGCCAGTAGTACTTTGGACAGACTCAATCAGCCCCAGCATTTT.

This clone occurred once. The DNA for the CDR3 is TGTGCCAGCTCACCCGGGGCACCGTCCCCACGGGAGCTGTTTTTT. Amino acid sequence: CASSPGAPSPRELFF. This rearrangement joins TRBV18 to TRBJ2-2; perhaps D is TRBD1 or TRBD2 (5 bases each). The length of the CDR3 is 15 residues. In germline, CDR1 is KGHSH, CDR2 LQKENI. V lost 3 bases, J lost 9 bases, and 17 bases lay in between.

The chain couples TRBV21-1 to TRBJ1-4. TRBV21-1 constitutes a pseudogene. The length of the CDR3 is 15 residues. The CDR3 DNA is TGTGCCAGCAAGCACGGGGATTCAACTAATGAAAAACTGTTTTTT. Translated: CASKHGDSTNEKLFF.

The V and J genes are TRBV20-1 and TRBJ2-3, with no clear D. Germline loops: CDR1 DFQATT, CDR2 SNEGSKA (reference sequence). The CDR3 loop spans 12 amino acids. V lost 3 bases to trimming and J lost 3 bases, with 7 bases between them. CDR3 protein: CSASPNTDTQYF. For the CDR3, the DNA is TGCAGTGCTAGTCCCAATACAGATACGCAGTATTTT.

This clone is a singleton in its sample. This CDR3 reads CASLGAGEQYF. The CDR3 DNA follows: TGTGCCAGCCTCGGGGCCGGGGAGCAGTACTTC. The gene calls are TRBV3-1 (or the pseudogene TRBV3-2) and TRBJ2-7; TRBD1 or TRBD2 may be the D gene (5 bases each). Trimming took 8 bases from V and 7 from J, leaving 12 bases between them. Germline loops: CDR1 LGHDT, CDR2 YNNKEL (reference sequence). The CDR3 spans 11 residues.

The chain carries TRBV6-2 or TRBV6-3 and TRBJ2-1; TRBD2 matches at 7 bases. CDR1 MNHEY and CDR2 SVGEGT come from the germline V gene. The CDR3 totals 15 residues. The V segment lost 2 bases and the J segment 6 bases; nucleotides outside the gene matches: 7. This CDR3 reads CASSYRSGMANEQFF. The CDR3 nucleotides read TGTGCCAGCAGTTACCGCAGCGGGATGGCCAATGAGCAGTTCTTC.

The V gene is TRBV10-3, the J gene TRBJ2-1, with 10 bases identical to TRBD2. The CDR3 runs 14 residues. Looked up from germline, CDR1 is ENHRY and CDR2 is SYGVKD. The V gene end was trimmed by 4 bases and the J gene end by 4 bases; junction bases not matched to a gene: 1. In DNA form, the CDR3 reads TGTGCCATCAGTGGGACTAGCGGTTACAATGAGCAGTTCTTC. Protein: CAISGTSGYNEQFF.

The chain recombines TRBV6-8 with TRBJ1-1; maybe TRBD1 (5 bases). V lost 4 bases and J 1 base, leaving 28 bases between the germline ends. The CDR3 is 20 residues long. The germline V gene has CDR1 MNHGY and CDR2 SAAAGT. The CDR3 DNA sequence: TGTGCCAGCAGTTCCTACTCGGGGTACACGGGGCGACTCTCGAACACTGAAGCTTTCTTT. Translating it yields CASSSYSGYTGRLSNTEAFF.

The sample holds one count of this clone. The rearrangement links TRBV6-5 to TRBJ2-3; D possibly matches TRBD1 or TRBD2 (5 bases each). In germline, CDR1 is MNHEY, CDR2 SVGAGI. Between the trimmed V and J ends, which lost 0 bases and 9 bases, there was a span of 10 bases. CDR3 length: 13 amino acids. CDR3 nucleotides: TGTGCCAGCAGTTACTCGCATCGGGACACGCAGTATTTT. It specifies CASSYSHRDTQYF.

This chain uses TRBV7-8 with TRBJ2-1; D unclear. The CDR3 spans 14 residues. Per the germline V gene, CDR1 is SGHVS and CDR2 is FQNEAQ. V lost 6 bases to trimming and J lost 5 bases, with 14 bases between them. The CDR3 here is CASRLQSPNNEQFF. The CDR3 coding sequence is TGTGCCAGCAGGCTACAGAGCCCGAACAATGAGCAGTTCTTC.

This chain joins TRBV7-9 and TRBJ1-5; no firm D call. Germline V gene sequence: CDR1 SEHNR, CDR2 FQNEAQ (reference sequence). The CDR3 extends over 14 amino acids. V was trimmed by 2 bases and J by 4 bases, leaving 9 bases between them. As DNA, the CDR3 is TGTGCCAGCAGCTTACAGACGGAGAATCAGCCCCAGCATTTT. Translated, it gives CASSLQTENQPQHF.

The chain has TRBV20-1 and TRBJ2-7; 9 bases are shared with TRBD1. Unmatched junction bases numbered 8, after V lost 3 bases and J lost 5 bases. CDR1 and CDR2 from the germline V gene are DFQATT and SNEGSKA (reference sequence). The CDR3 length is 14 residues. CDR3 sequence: CSASPGTGSHEQYV. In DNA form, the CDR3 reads TGCAGTGCTAGTCCCGGGACAGGGTCCCACGAGCAGTACGTC.

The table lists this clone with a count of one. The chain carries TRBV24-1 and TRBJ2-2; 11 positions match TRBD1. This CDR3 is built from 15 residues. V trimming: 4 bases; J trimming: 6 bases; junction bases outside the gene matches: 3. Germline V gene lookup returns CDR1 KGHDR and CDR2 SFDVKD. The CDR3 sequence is CATSDGQGASGELFF. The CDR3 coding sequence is TGTGCCACCAGTGACGGACAGGGGGCGTCCGGGGAGCTGTTTTTT.

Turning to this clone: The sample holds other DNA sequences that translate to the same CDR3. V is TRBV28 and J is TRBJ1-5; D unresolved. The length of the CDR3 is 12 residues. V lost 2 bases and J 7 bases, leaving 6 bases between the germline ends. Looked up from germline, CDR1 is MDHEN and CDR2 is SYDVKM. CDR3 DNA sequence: TGTGCCAGCAGTTTACTGGGACAGCCCCAGCATTTT. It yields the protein CASSLLGQPQHF.

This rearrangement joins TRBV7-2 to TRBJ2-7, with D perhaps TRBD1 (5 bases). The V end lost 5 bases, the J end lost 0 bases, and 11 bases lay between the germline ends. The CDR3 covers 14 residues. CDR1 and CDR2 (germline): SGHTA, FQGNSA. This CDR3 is CASSLVDSSYEQYF. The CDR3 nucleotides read TGTGCCAGCAGCCTTGTCGACAGCTCCTACGAGCAGTACTTC. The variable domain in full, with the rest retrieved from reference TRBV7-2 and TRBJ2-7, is GAGVSQSPSNKVTEKGKDVELRCDPISGHTALYWYRQSLGQGLEFLIYFQGNSAPDKSGLPSDRFSAERTGGSVSTLTIQRTQQEDSAVYLCASSLVDSSYEQYFGPGTRLTVT.

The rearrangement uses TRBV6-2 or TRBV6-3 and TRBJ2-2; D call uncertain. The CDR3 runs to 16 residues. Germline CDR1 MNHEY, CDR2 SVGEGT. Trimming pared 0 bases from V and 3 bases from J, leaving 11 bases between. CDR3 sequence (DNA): TGTGCCAGCAGTTACTCCGTTAGCCTCTACACCGGGGAGCTGTTTTTT. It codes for CASSYSVSLYTGELFF.